This entry lists 6 T cell receptor beta chains sequenced from one sample in a study of sequential checkpoint blockade in melanoma. As for treatment: randomized to nivolumab then ipilimumab (arm A) or the reverse (arm B). TCRdb's copy holds only in-frame clones and misses some; the assay was immunoSEQ multiplex PCR. The table has 350 to 500 clones, 15% to 20% seen once. The sequencing here drew on tumor tissue (inferred from file names), taken from a patient given nivolumab and ipilimumab in sequence. The receptors originated from a human donor with melanoma.

This clone qualifies as hyperexpanded (1% or more). The chain is built from TRBV9 and TRBJ1-2; unclear D gene. The CDR3 is 13 residues long. Looked up from germline, CDR1 is SGDLS and CDR2 is YYNGEE. The ends were cut back, 0 bases at V and 4 bases at J, with 7 bases in the middle. CDR3 loop: CASSVASGYGYTF. CDR3 bases: TGTGCCAGCAGCGTAGCGTCAGGCTATGGCTACACCTTC.

This clone is large by share. Other DNA variants within this sample encode the same CDR3. The chain is built from TRBV6-8 and TRBJ2-7; D possibly corresponds to TRBD2 (6 bases). V lost 4 bases, J lost 7 bases, and 14 bases lay in between. The CDR3 is made up of 13 amino acids. The germline V gene encodes CDR1 MNHGY and CDR2 SAAAGT. CDR3 sequence: CASSSGLLGEQYF. The CDR3 DNA reads TGTGCCAGCAGTTCCGGACTATTGGGGGAGCAGTACTTC.

This clone is medium-sized (0.01 to 0.1%) by share. The chain links TRBV4-1 to TRBJ2-7; 8 bases match TRBD2. CDR3 size: 16 residues. The V and J ends lost 0 bases and 4 bases, in that order; junction bases with no gene match: 8. CDR1 and CDR2 (germline): MGHRA, YSYEKL. The CDR3 reads CASSQDTSGGQYEQYF. The CDR3 bases are TGCGCCAGCAGCCAAGATACGTCGGGAGGGCAGTACGAGCAGTACTTC.

Relative to its sample, this clone is large. The rearrangement joins TRBV25-1 to TRBJ1-4, with 11 positions matching TRBD1. With V trimmed by 1 base and J by 6 bases, 1 base remained unmatched. CDR1 and CDR2 from the germline V gene are MGHDK and SYGVNS. This CDR3 is 15 amino acids long. Written as DNA, the CDR3 is TGTGCCAGCAGTGAATCGGGACAGGGGGATGAAAAACTGTTTTTT. Its protein product is CASSESGQGDEKLFF.

CDR3 protein: CSVEAWGRAETQYF. The CDR3 DNA sequence: TGCAGCGTTGAAGCTTGGGGGCGGGCGGAGACCCAGTACTTC. The chain is built from TRBV29-1 and TRBJ2-5; TRBD1 might be the D (6 bases). Germline CDR1 is SQVTM and CDR2 is ANQGSEA. V lost 1 base and J lost 5, with 14 bases in between. This CDR3 is 14 amino acids long.

This sequence joins TRBV29-1 and TRBJ2-3; D is perhaps TRBD2 (5 bases). The V end lost 0 bases, the J end lost 0 bases, and 13 bases lay between the germline ends. This CDR3 region has 16 residues. Germline lookup yields CDR1 SQVTM and CDR2 ANQGSEA. CDR3 sequence: CSVEERAGLSTDTQYF. CDR3 in DNA: TGCAGCGTTGAAGAGAGGGCAGGCCTGAGCACAGATACGCAGTATTTT.